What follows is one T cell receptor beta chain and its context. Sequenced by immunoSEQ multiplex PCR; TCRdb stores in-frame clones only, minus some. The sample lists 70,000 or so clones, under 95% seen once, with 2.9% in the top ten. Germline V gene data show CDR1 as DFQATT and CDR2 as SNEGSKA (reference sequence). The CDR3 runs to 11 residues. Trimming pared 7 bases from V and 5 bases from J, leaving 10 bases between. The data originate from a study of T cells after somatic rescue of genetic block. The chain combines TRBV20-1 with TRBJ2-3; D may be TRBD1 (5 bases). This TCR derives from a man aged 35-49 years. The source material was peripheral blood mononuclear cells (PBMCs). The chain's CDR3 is CSGRGRDTQYF. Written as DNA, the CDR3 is TGCAGTGGAAGGGGTAGAGATACGCAGTATTTT.